Listed below are T cell receptor beta chains from one sample, sequenced in a study of blood T cell repertoires in COVID-19. The assay was immunoSEQ multiplex PCR, and TCRdb's table has in-frame clones only and misses some. The table records roughly 340,000 clones, approximately 92% of them present only once. The specimen sequenced was PBMCs or T cells enriched from blood (not recorded which). These receptors were obtained from a man aged 18 to 30 who had recovered from COVID-19. The CDR3 runs from the conserved cysteine through the conserved F or W. Fields, in order: V gene, clone size, J gene, D gene, CDR3 DNA, CDR3 protein. A D gene is named only where the DNA matches it firmly. Rows may omit the clone size; those that give it use once, few, many or a size class.

V gene: TRBV27; clone size: NA; J gene: TRBJ2-5; D gene: TRBD2; CDR3 DNA: TGTGCCACCCCGACTAGCCCCCTCCAAGAGACCCAGTACTTC; CDR3 protein: CATPTSPLQETQYF
V gene: TRBV27; clone size: once; J gene: TRBJ1-6; D gene: NA; CDR3 DNA: TGTGCCAGCGGATCGTTCCCAGGGGATGGTTCACCCCTCCACTTT; CDR3 protein: CASGSFPGDGSPLHF
V gene: TRBV13; clone size: once; J gene: TRBJ1-1; D gene: TRBD1; CDR3 DNA: TGTGCCAGCAGCTTAGGGGGACAGGGAGGGGAACCGTTTATCGGCACTGAAGCTTTCTTT; CDR3 protein: CASSLGGQGGEPFIGTEAFF
V gene: TRBV5-1; clone size: few; J gene: TRBJ2-1; D gene: NA; CDR3 DNA: TGCGCCAGCAGCTTGGCCATGGCCTCTGAGCAGTTCTTC; CDR3 protein: CASSLAMASEQFF
V gene: TRBV9; clone size: NA; J gene: TRBJ1-6; D gene: NA; CDR3 DNA: TGTGCCAGCAGCGTAGATCCAGGTTCACCCCTCCACTTT; CDR3 protein: CASSVDPGSPLHF
V gene: TRBV10-3; clone size: NA; J gene: TRBJ2-3; D gene: TRBD1; CDR3 DNA: TGTGCCATCAGTCGGGACAGGCAAGATACGCAGTATTTT; CDR3 protein: CAISRDRQDTQYF
V gene: TRBV7-9; clone size: few; J gene: TRBJ2-5; D gene: TRBD1; CDR3 DNA: TGTGCCAGCAGCTTTAACAGGGGAGAGACCCAGTACTTC; CDR3 protein: CASSFNRGETQYF
V gene: TRBV11-2; clone size: NA; J gene: TRBJ2-7; D gene: NA; CDR3 DNA: TGTGCCAGCAGCTTAGATCCAGGGGACTATTACGAGCAGTACTTC; CDR3 protein: CASSLDPGDYYEQYF
V gene: TRBV7-9; clone size: NA; J gene: TRBJ2-3; D gene: NA; CDR3 DNA: TGTGCCAGCAGTTCTCGGGGAGTCAGAGATACGCAGTATTTT; CDR3 protein: CASSSRGVRDTQYF
V gene: TRBV5-1; clone size: NA; J gene: TRBJ2-5; D gene: TRBD2; CDR3 DNA: TGCGCCAGCAGCTCCAGGACTAGCGGGAGGGCCGGAGAGACCCAGTACTTC; CDR3 protein: CASSSRTSGRAGETQYF
V gene: TRBV6-5; clone size: NA; J gene: TRBJ2-5; D gene: TRBD1; CDR3 DNA: TGTGCCAGCAGCGGCGGTGGGACAGAGGAGACCCAGTACTTC; CDR3 protein: CASSGGGTEETQYF
V gene: TRBV10-2; clone size: NA; J gene: TRBJ1-1; D gene: NA; CDR3 DNA: TGCGCCAGCAGCTCAACCGACAATCGGTTGGGAGCTTTCTTT; CDR3 protein: CASSSTDNRLGAFF
V gene: TRBV3-1/TRBV3-2; clone size: NA; J gene: TRBJ2-7; D gene: TRBD1; CDR3 DNA: TGTGCCAGCAGCATGCGACAGGGGGGCTACGAGCAGTACTTC; CDR3 protein: CASSMRQGGYEQYF
V gene: TRBV12-5; clone size: NA; J gene: TRBJ1-2; D gene: TRBD1; CDR3 DNA: TGTGCTAGTGGGAAGACAGGGCGTACGTCCTATGGCTACACCTTC; CDR3 protein: CASGKTGRTSYGYTF
V gene: TRBV19; clone size: NA; J gene: TRBJ2-2; D gene: TRBD1; CDR3 DNA: TGTGCCACCCAAACGGACAGGAGGATGTTTTTT; CDR3 protein: CATQTDRRMFF
V gene: TRBV9; clone size: NA; J gene: TRBJ1-2; D gene: NA; CDR3 DNA: TGTGCCAGCAGCGTAGGCCAGACTATCAACTATGGCTACACCTTC; CDR3 protein: CASSVGQTINYGYTF
V gene: TRBV28; clone size: few; J gene: TRBJ1-5; D gene: NA; CDR3 DNA: TGTGCCAGCAGACGAGACAGTACCAATCAGCCCCAGCATTTT; CDR3 protein: CASRRDSTNQPQHF
V gene: TRBV5-1; clone size: few; J gene: TRBJ2-1; D gene: TRBD1; CDR3 DNA: TGCGCCAGCAGCGCGGGGACAGGATACAATGAGCAGTTCTTC; CDR3 protein: CASSAGTGYNEQFF
V gene: TRBV27; clone size: NA; J gene: TRBJ2-7; D gene: NA; CDR3 DNA: TGTGCCAGCACCGGTAGCAACGCCTACGAGCAGTACTTC; CDR3 protein: CASTGSNAYEQYF
V gene: TRBV7-2; clone size: NA; J gene: TRBJ2-7; D gene: NA; CDR3 DNA: TGTGCCAGCAGTTACGGGGGAAGCGTCTACGAGCAGTACTTC; CDR3 protein: CASSYGGSVYEQYF
V gene: TRBV28; clone size: NA; J gene: TRBJ2-3; D gene: TRBD2; CDR3 DNA: TGTGCCAGCAGGCGACCAGCGGGGTTCTCCCCAACGCAGTATTTT; CDR3 protein: CASRRPAGFSPTQYF
V gene: TRBV30; clone size: few; J gene: TRBJ1-5; D gene: NA; CDR3 DNA: TGTGCCTGGAGTGGACAGTTTAATCAGCCCCAGCATTTT; CDR3 protein: CAWSGQFNQPQHF
V gene: TRBV24-1; clone size: NA; J gene: TRBJ1-6; D gene: NA; CDR3 DNA: TGTGCCACCAGTGATTGGTACCACCCGTCGCGGGGGTCACCCCTCCACTTT; CDR3 protein: CATSDWYHPSRGSPLHF
V gene: TRBV24-1; clone size: NA; J gene: TRBJ1-4; D gene: TRBD1; CDR3 DNA: TGTGCCACCAGTGAGTCGGGACAGATTAATGAAAAACTGTTTTTT; CDR3 protein: CATSESGQINEKLFF
V gene: TRBV25-1; clone size: few; J gene: TRBJ1-5; D gene: NA; CDR3 DNA: TGTGCCAGCAACAAGAATCAGCCCCAGCATTTT; CDR3 protein: CASNKNQPQHF
V gene: TRBV5-4; clone size: once; J gene: TRBJ2-1; D gene: TRBD2; CDR3 DNA: TGTGCCAGCAGCTTGGGGGGGACTAGTGGGTTTTATGAGCAGTTCTTC; CDR3 protein: CASSLGGTSGFYEQFF
V gene: TRBV29-1; clone size: NA; J gene: TRBJ2-3; D gene: TRBD2; CDR3 DNA: TGCAGCGTTGTCGGGACTAGCGGGGGAGATACGCAGTATTTT; CDR3 protein: CSVVGTSGGDTQYF
V gene: TRBV5-8; clone size: NA; J gene: TRBJ2-3; D gene: TRBD1; CDR3 DNA: TGTGCCAGCAGCTTCTCTGGACAGGGGAGGAGGTTGGATACGCAGTATTTT; CDR3 protein: CASSFSGQGRRLDTQYF
V gene: TRBV13; clone size: NA; J gene: TRBJ2-7; D gene: NA; CDR3 DNA: TGTGCCAGCAGCTTACTAGGCTACGAGCAGTACTTC; CDR3 protein: CASSLLGYEQYF
V gene: TRBV2; clone size: NA; J gene: TRBJ1-5; D gene: NA; CDR3 DNA: TGTGCCAGCATAAACAGGATCGAGCATCGGCATCAGCCCCAGCATTTT; CDR3 protein: CASINRIEHRHQPQHF
V gene: TRBV7-2; clone size: NA; J gene: TRBJ1-6; D gene: TRBD1; CDR3 DNA: TGTGCCAGCAGCCTGGACAGGGCGAAAAGCAATTCACCCCTCCACTTT; CDR3 protein: CASSLDRAKSNSPLHF
V gene: TRBV15; clone size: NA; J gene: TRBJ2-7; D gene: TRBD1; CDR3 DNA: TGTGCCACCAGCACCCCGGGACAGGGCTCCTACGAGCAGTACTTC; CDR3 protein: CATSTPGQGSYEQYF
V gene: TRBV19; clone size: NA; J gene: TRBJ2-7; D gene: TRBD1; CDR3 DNA: TGTGCCAGTAGTACAGGACAGGGAGGCTCCTACGAGCAGTACTTC; CDR3 protein: CASSTGQGGSYEQYF
V gene: TRBV7-9; clone size: NA; J gene: TRBJ2-5; D gene: NA; CDR3 DNA: TGTGCCAGCAGCTCCTCAGGGTTGGAGACCCAGTACTTC; CDR3 protein: CASSSSGLETQYF
V gene: TRBV6-5; clone size: NA; J gene: TRBJ2-7; D gene: NA; CDR3 DNA: TGTGCCACCTATCCCCCCGGGGGATACGAGCAGTACTTC; CDR3 protein: CATYPPGGYEQYF
V gene: TRBV7-2; clone size: NA; J gene: TRBJ2-1; D gene: TRBD2; CDR3 DNA: TGTGCCAGCAGCTTAGCGCCGGGGACTAGCGGTGAGCAGTTCTTC; CDR3 protein: CASSLAPGTSGEQFF
V gene: TRBV30; clone size: NA; J gene: TRBJ2-1; D gene: TRBD2; CDR3 DNA: TGTGCCTGGACAGCGGGAGGGCCGGGAAATGAGCAGTTCTTC; CDR3 protein: CAWTAGGPGNEQFF
V gene: TRBV6-5; clone size: NA; J gene: TRBJ1-2; D gene: NA; CDR3 DNA: TGTGCCAGCAGGACAACAGGGTACCCTGGGGGCTACACCTTC; CDR3 protein: CASRTTGYPGGYTF
V gene: TRBV6-2/TRBV6-3; clone size: few; J gene: TRBJ2-7; D gene: TRBD1; CDR3 DNA: TGTGCCAGCAGTGGGACAGGTGACGAGCAGTACTTC; CDR3 protein: CASSGTGDEQYF
V gene: TRBV5-5; clone size: NA; J gene: TRBJ1-5; D gene: NA; CDR3 DNA: TGTGCCAGCAGCTTGGGAAGGGGCGGTCAGCCCCAGCATTTT; CDR3 protein: CASSLGRGGQPQHF
V gene: TRBV3-1/TRBV3-2; clone size: NA; J gene: TRBJ2-1; D gene: TRBD2; CDR3 DNA: TGTGCCAGCAGCCTGGGACTAGCGAAGGGAGATGAGCAGTTCTTC; CDR3 protein: CASSLGLAKGDEQFF
V gene: TRBV6-4; clone size: NA; J gene: TRBJ1-4; D gene: TRBD1; CDR3 DNA: TGTGCCAGCAGTGAAACTCAAGGGGGACAGGGGGTGACTAATGAAAAACTGTTTTTT; CDR3 protein: CASSETQGGQGVTNEKLFF
V gene: TRBV28; clone size: once; J gene: TRBJ2-6; D gene: TRBD2; CDR3 DNA: TGTGCCAGCAGTCCAGCGGCGGGGGGAGGATTCTCTGGGGCCAACGTCCTGACTTTC; CDR3 protein: CASSPAAGGGFSGANVLTF
V gene: TRBV11-2; clone size: NA; J gene: TRBJ2-1; D gene: NA; CDR3 DNA: TGTGCCAGCAGCTTAGGACTAAATGAGCAGTTCTTC; CDR3 protein: CASSLGLNEQFF
V gene: TRBV5-1; clone size: NA; J gene: TRBJ2-1; D gene: NA; CDR3 DNA: TGCGCCAGCAGCTTGGGAGAGTTTCCCGGTGAGCAGTTCTTC; CDR3 protein: CASSLGEFPGEQFF
V gene: TRBV4-1; clone size: NA; J gene: TRBJ1-1; D gene: NA; CDR3 DNA: TGCGCCAGCAGCCACCCCGCGAAAAGTCTGAACACTGAAGCTTTCTTT; CDR3 protein: CASSHPAKSLNTEAFF
V gene: TRBV20-1; clone size: NA; J gene: TRBJ2-5; D gene: NA; CDR3 DNA: TGCAGTGCTAGAAGCGAGACCCAGTACTTC; CDR3 protein: CSARSETQYF
V gene: TRBV7-8; clone size: NA; J gene: TRBJ1-4; D gene: NA; CDR3 DNA: TGTGCCAGCAGCCCCCTATGGGGGCGGAGTGAAAAACTGTTTTTT; CDR3 protein: CASSPLWGRSEKLFF
V gene: TRBV29-1; clone size: NA; J gene: TRBJ1-2; D gene: TRBD1; CDR3 DNA: TGCAGCGCCGGGACAGGGGTAAATGGCTACACCTTC; CDR3 protein: CSAGTGVNGYTF